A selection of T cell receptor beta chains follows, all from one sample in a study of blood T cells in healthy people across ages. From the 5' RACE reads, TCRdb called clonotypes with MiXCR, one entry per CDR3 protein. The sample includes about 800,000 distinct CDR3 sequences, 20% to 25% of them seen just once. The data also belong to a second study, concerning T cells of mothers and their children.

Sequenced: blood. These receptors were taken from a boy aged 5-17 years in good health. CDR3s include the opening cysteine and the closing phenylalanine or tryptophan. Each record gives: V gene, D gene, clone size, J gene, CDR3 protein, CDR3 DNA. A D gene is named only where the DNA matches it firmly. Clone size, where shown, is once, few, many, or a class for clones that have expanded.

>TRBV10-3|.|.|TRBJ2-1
CAISRGGAEDEQFF
TGTGCCATCAGTAGAGGGGGGGCTGAGGATGAGCAGTTCTTC
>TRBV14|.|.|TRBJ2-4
CASSQERADVKNIQYF
TGTGCCAGCAGCCAAGAAAGGGCCGATGTGAAAAACATTCAGTACTTC
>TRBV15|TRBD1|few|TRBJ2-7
CATSREITRGTGKYF
TGTGCCACCAGCAGAGAGATAACCCGCGGGACAGGGAAGTACTTC
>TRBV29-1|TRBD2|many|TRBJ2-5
CSVPGLAGGGETQYF
TGCAGCGTGCCCGGACTAGCGGGAGGGGGAGAGACCCAGTACTTC
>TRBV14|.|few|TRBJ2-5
CASSQMTDYKGTQYF
TGTGCCAGCAGCCAAATGACGGACTACAAGGGGACCCAGTACTTC
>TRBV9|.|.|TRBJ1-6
CASSSQASGVSPLHF
TGTGCCAGCAGCTCCCAGGCCTCGGGAGTCTCACCCCTCCACTTT
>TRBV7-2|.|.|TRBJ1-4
CASSLSPAARVAEKLFF
TGTGCCAGCAGCCTCTCGCCCGCGGCCAGGGTTGCTGAAAAACTGTTTTTT
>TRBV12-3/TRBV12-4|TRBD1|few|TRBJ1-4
CASSAGTGGEKLFF
TGTGCCAGCAGTGCCGGGACAGGGGGTGAAAAACTGTTTTTT
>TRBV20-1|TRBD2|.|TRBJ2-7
CSATSGRAVGEQYF
TGCAGTGCCACTAGCGGGAGGGCCGTCGGCGAGCAGTACTTC
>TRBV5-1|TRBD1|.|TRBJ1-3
CVSSKLGTGSGNTIYF
TGCGTCAGCAGCAAACTCGGGACAGGGTCTGGAAACACCATATATTTT
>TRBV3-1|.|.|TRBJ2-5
CASSPEGLKTQYF
TGTGCCAGCAGCCCTGAGGGTTTGAAGACCCAGTACTTC
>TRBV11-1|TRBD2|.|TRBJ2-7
CASSPGLNPYEQYF
TGTGCCAGCAGCCCGGGACTAAACCCCTACGAGCAGTACTTC
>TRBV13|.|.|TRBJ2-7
CASSNTWAGVAYEQYF
TGTGCCAGCAGCAACACGTGGGCAGGGGTGGCCTACGAGCAGTACTTC
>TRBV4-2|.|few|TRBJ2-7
CASSQVIDGYEQYF
TGTGCCAGCAGCCAGGTCATAGACGGGTACGAGCAGTACTTC
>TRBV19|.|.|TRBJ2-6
CASRSASGANVLTF
TGTGCCAGTAGGAGTGCATCTGGGGCCAACGTCCTGACTTTC
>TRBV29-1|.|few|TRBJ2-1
CSVDAVVQVDNEQFF
TGCAGCGTTGACGCCGTGGTGCAGGTGGACAATGAGCAGTTCTTC
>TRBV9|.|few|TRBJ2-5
CASSVGWVKAVEETQYF
TGTGCCAGCAGCGTAGGTTGGGTAAAAGCGGTAGAAGAGACCCAGTACTTC
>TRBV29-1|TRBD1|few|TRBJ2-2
CSVSGQGLTGGLFF
TGCAGCGTGAGTGGACAGGGCCTCACCGGGGGGCTGTTTTTT
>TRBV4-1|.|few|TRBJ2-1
CASSQAKPLTSSNEQFF
TGCGCCAGCAGCCAAGCTAAACCCCTAACTAGCTCCAATGAGCAGTTCTTC
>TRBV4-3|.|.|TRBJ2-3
CASSQDIVKGLNPDTQYF
TGCGCCAGCAGCCAAGATATTGTCAAGGGTCTTAATCCAGATACGCAGTATTTT
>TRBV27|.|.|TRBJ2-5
CASGLLPDQETQYF
TGTGCCAGCGGCCTTTTGCCAGACCAAGAGACCCAGTACTTC
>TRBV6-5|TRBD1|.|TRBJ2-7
CASSYLGQGPNEQYF
TGTGCCAGCAGTTACTTGGGACAGGGGCCGAACGAGCAGTACTTC
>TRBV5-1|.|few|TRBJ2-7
CASSLGLTDYEQYF
TGCGCCAGCAGCTTGGGCCTGACAGACTACGAGCAGTACTTC
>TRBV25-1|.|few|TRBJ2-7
CASRIDSSYEQYF
TGTGCCAGCAGAATAGATAGCTCCTACGAGCAGTACTTC
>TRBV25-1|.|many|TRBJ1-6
CASSFSRREHSPLHF
TGTGCCAGCAGTTTCTCTCGCCGAGAGCATTCACCCCTCCACTTT
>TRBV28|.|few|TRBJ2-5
CAHAPGRYQETQYF
TGTGCCCACGCCCCCGGGCGGTACCAAGAGACCCAGTACTTC
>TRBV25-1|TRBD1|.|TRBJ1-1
CASTGGGGTEAFF
TGTGCCAGCACAGGGGGCGGGGGCACTGAAGCTTTCTTT
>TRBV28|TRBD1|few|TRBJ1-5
CASSFQGANNQPQHF
TGTGCCAGCAGTTTCCAGGGGGCAAACAATCAGCCCCAGCATTTT
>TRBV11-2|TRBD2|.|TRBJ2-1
CASSLEFGLAYNEQFF
TGTGCCAGCAGCTTAGAATTTGGACTAGCGTACAATGAGCAGTTCTTC
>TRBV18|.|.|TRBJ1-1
CASSPSQTANEAFF
TGTGCCAGCTCACCTAGCCAGACCGCTAATGAAGCTTTCTTT
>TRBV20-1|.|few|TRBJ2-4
CSARGLAKNIQYF
TGCAGTGCCCGCGGACTAGCCAAAAACATTCAGTACTTC
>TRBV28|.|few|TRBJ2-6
CASGRQGSGANVLTF
TGTGCCAGCGGACGGCAGGGGTCTGGGGCCAACGTCCTGACTTTC
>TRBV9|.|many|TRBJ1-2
CASSAKPVGYGYTF
TGTGCCAGCAGCGCCAAGCCCGTTGGCTATGGCTACACCTTC
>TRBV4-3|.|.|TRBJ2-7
CASSQDFASAYEQYF
TGCGCCAGCAGCCAAGATTTCGCGTCGGCCTACGAGCAGTACTTC
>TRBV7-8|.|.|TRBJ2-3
CASRPSWGLGTDTQYF
TGTGCCAGCAGACCCTCTTGGGGACTGGGCACAGATACGCAGTATTTT
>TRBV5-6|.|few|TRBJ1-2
CASSFGTGGYGYTF
TGTGCCAGCAGCTTTGGGACGGGAGGCTATGGCTACACCTTC
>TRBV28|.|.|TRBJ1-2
CASTEGVSNYGYTF
TGTGCCAGCACCGAGGGGGTATCTAACTATGGCTACACCTTC
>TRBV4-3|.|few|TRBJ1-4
CASSQDYQTGRGKLFF
TGCGCCAGCAGCCAGGACTACCAGACAGGCCGAGGGAAACTGTTTTTT
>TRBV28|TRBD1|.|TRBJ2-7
CASSLAGTVDEQYF
TGTGCCAGCAGTTTAGCCGGGACAGTGGACGAGCAGTACTTC
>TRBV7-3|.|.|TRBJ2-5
CASSLNNQETQYF
TGTGCCAGCAGCTTAAACAACCAAGAGACCCAGTACTTC
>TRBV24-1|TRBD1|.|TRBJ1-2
CATSGQGAYGHTF
TGTGCCACCAGTGGGCAGGGGGCATATGGCCACACCTTC
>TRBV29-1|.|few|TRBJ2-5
CSVEKDQGETQYF
TGCAGCGTTGAGAAGGACCAAGGGGAGACCCAGTACTTC
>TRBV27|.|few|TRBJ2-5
CASSWASGETQYF
TGTGCCAGCAGTTGGGCCTCCGGGGAGACCCAGTACTTC
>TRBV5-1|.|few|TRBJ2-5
CASSETPAGETQYF
TGCGCCAGCAGCGAAACCCCCGCTGGGGAGACCCAGTACTTC
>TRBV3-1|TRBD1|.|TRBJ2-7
CASSQDRQGSLTYEQYF
TGTGCCAGCAGCCAAGATCGACAGGGGTCTTTGACCTACGAGCAGTACTTC
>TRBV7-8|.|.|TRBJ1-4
CASSGRGWEKLFF
TGTGCCAGCAGCGGGCGCGGATGGGAAAAACTGTTTTTT
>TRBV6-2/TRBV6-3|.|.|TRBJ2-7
CASRLKTGPYEQYF
TGTGCCAGCAGGTTGAAAACCGGGCCCTACGAGCAGTACTTC
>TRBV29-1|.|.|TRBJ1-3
CSVGVDSGNTIYF
TGCAGCGTTGGCGTGGACTCTGGAAACACCATATATTTT
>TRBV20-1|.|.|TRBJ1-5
CSARDPHSDQPQHF
TGCAGTGCTAGGGACCCCCATAGCGATCAGCCCCAGCATTTT
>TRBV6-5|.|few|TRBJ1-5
CASSYTDGQPQHF
TGTGCCAGCAGTTACACCGACGGTCAGCCCCAGCATTTT
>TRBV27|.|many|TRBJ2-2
CASSLLNTGELFF
TGTGCCAGCAGCTTGCTGAACACCGGGGAGCTGTTTTTT
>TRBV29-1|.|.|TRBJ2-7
CSVESASGLLSYEQYF
TGCAGCGTTGAATCCGCAAGCGGCCTACTCTCCTACGAGCAGTACTTC
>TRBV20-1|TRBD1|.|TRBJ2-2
CSALTGSGELFF
TGCAGTGCACTGACAGGGTCCGGGGAGCTGTTTTTT